A single sample is the source of the 29 T cell receptor beta chains below, sequenced in a study of blood T cell repertoires in COVID-19. Repertoires were generated with immunoSEQ multiplex PCR, while TCRdb's copy carries only in-frame clones and drops some. The sample has around 47,000 clones, more than 75% seen once. The specimen was peripheral blood. The receptor source for this set is a man aged 40-55 years with COVID-19, enrolled during active disease.

The J gene is TRBJ2-3, the V gene TRBV24-1, with TRBD2 identical over 7 bases. After removal of 2 bases from V and 4 bases from J, the junction contained 5 bases not matched to a gene. Per the germline V gene, CDR1 is KGHDR and CDR2 is SFDVKD. The CDR3 is made up of 15 amino acids. This CDR3 is CATSDSAAGADTQYF. DNA of the CDR3: TGTGCCACCAGTGATTCTGCCGCGGGGGCAGATACGCAGTATTTT.

J is TRBJ2-5 and V is TRBV5-1; 8 bases fit TRBD1. CDR1 and CDR2 (germline): SGHRS, YFSETQ. There are 15 residues in the CDR3. Unmatched junction bases numbered 7, after V lost 2 bases and J lost 4 bases. The DNA of the CDR3 is TGCGCCAGCAGCTTCCAGGGGGCGCACGGAGAGACCCAGTACTTC. This gives the protein CASSFQGAHGETQYF.

The chain combines TRBV30 with TRBJ2-4, with D possibly being TRBD1 (5 bases). Germline lookup yields CDR1 GTSNPN and CDR2 SVGIG (reference sequence). The ends were cut back, 7 bases at V and 3 bases at J, with 10 bases in the middle. The length of the CDR3 is 12 residues. The CDR3 coding sequence is TGTGCCTCGACAGCAAACAAAAACATTCAGTACTTC. Translated: CASTANKNIQYF.

The chain uses TRBV4-2 and TRBJ2-5; 8 nucleotides align to TRBD1. The CDR3 has 15 amino acids. V lost 1 base, J lost 5 bases, and 6 bases stayed unmatched. Germline V gene data show CDR1 as LGHNA and CDR2 as YNFKEQ. The CDR3 region is CASSQGGQAAETQYF. DNA of the CDR3: TGTGCCAGCAGCCAAGGGGGACAGGCCGCGGAGACCCAGTACTTC.

The chain joins TRBV7-2 to TRBJ1-5; D is possibly TRBD1 (5 bases). The V gene's germline CDR1 is SGHTA and CDR2 FQGNSA. Trimming stripped 5 bases from V and 10 bases from J, with 15 bases between. The CDR3 is 13 amino acids. CDR3 in DNA: TGTGCCAGCAGCAGCGGGACCACCCAACCCCAGCATTTT. Amino acids: CASSSGTTQPQHF. The full variable domain, with the rest looked up from reference TRBV7-2 and TRBJ1-5, is GAGVSQSPSNKVTEKGKDVELRCDPISGHTALYWYRQSLGQGLEFLIYFQGNSAPDKSGLPSDRFSAERTGGSVSTLTIQRTQQEDSAVYLCASSSGTTQPQHFGDGTRLSIL.

The V gene is TRBV7-9, the J gene TRBJ1-2; 9 bases align to TRBD1. Trimming cost V 2 bases and J 1 base; bases outside gene matches: 2. This CDR3 comprises 15 residues. Per germline, CDR1 SEHNR and CDR2 FQNEAQ (reference sequence). CDR3 loop: CASSLWGQGNYGYTF. CDR3 coding DNA: TGTGCCAGCAGCTTATGGGGACAGGGTAACTATGGCTACACCTTC.

The chain carries TRBV29-1 and TRBJ2-5; 12 bases fit TRBD2. The junction had 11 bases not matched to a gene; V was cut back by 7 bases and J by 5 bases. This CDR3 is built from 15 residues. Per germline, CDR1 SQVTM and CDR2 ANQGSEA. The CDR3 protein is CSGQGGLAGMETQYF. For the CDR3, the DNA is TGCAGCGGACAGGGTGGACTAGCGGGAATGGAGACCCAGTACTTC.

V is TRBV5-1 and J is TRBJ1-1; 7 bases are shared with TRBD1. Germline V CDR1 and CDR2: SGHRS, YFSETQ. J gave up 1 base and V 4 bases, and 4 bases lay outside the gene matches. CDR3 length equals 14 residues. The CDR3 DNA sequence: TGCGCCAGCAGCCGGGGACAGACGAACACTGAAGCTTTCTTT. This translates into CASSRGQTNTEAFF. The whole variable domain, remainder taken from reference TRBV5-1 and TRBJ1-1, is KAGVTQTPRYLIKTRGQQVTLSCSPISGHRSVSWYQQTPGQGLQFLFEYFSETQRNKGNFPGRFSGRQFSNSRSEMNVSTLELGDSALYLCASSRGQTNTEAFFGQGTRLTVV.

This chain connects TRBV18 to TRBJ1-1; weak D call: TRBD1 (6 bases). Trimming took off 8 bases at V and 0 bases at J, with 25 bases between the two ends. This CDR3 is built from 18 residues. The germline CDR1 and CDR2 sequences are KGHSH and LQKENI. CDR3 DNA sequence: TGTGCCAGCGTGGTAATCCGGACAGAGAGAATTTTGAACACTGAAGCTTTCTTT. Protein product: CASVVIRTERILNTEAFF.

V and J are TRBV11-2 and TRBJ2-3; 10 positions agree with TRBD2. This CDR3 is 15 amino acids long. Trimming at V came to 5 bases and at J to 2 bases, leaving 4 bases not matched to a gene. Per germline, CDR1 SGHAT and CDR2 FQNNGV. The CDR3 reads CASSMGLANTDTQYF. The CDR3 bases are TGTGCCAGCAGCATGGGACTAGCGAACACAGATACGCAGTATTTT.

V usage is TRBV6-4 and J usage is TRBJ1-1, with 9 bases lining up with TRBD1. Looked up from germline, CDR1 is MRHNA and CDR2 is SNTAGT. CDR3 size: 13 residues. Germline trimming cut 4 bases from V and 4 bases from J; bases unmatched to any gene: 1. CDR3 amino acids: CASSATGGTEAFF. The CDR3 region has the DNA TGTGCCAGCAGTGCGACAGGGGGCACTGAAGCTTTCTTT.

V is TRBV15 and J is TRBJ2-7, with D possibly being TRBD2 (5 bases). CDR1 is LNHNV and CDR2 is YYDKDF in the germline V gene (reference sequence). The CDR3 is made up of 14 amino acids. The V and J ends lost 0 bases and 2 bases respectively, with 8 bases between them. As DNA, the CDR3 is TGTGCCACCAGCAGAGATGAGGGCCCCTACGAGCAGTACTTC. It specifies CATSRDEGPYEQYF.

The gene calls are TRBV3-1 (or the pseudogene TRBV3-2) and TRBJ1-4; 9 nucleotides align to TRBD1. CDR3 length: 15 residues. V lost 4 bases, J lost 8 bases, and 8 bases stayed unmatched. From germline, CDR1 is LGHDT and CDR2 YNNKEL (reference sequence). The CDR3 DNA is TGTGCCAGCAGCCGGCGACAGGGGGGGTGGGAAAAACTGTTTTTT. Residues: CASSRRQGGWEKLFF.

The chain joins TRBV11-2 to TRBJ2-1; TRBD2 matches 11 bases. CDR3 length equals 21 residues. Germline CDR1 is SGHAT and CDR2 is FQNNGV. V lost 6 bases to trimming and J lost 0 bases; unmatched junction nucleotides: 19. The CDR3 DNA reads as TGTGCCAGCAGTTTAAGGGTTAAAGGGACTAGCGGACCGAGCTCCTACAATGAGCAGTTCTTC. Residues: CASSLRVKGTSGPSSYNEQFF.

This sequence joins TRBV28 and TRBJ1-5, with D possibly TRBD1 on 5 matching bases. This CDR3 has 17 residues. Trimming shortened V by 4 bases and J by 6 bases, and 22 bases separated the two germline ends. Germline V CDR1 and CDR2: MDHEN, SYDVKM. The CDR3 loop reads CASSSLRGELSGQPQHF. DNA for the CDR3: TGTGCCAGCAGTTCCCTACGGGGGGAATTGTCGGGTCAGCCCCAGCATTTT. Full variable domain (outside the CDR3, taken from reference TRBV28 and TRBJ1-5): DVKVTQSSRYLVKRTGEKVFLECVQDMDHENMFWYRQDPGLGLRLIYFSYDVKMKEKGDIPEGYSVSREKKERFSLILESASTNQTSMYLCASSSLRGELSGQPQHFGDGTRLSIL.

The V gene is TRBV20-1, the J gene TRBJ2-3; 11 nucleotides line up with TRBD2. The CDR3 runs to 19 residues. The J segment lost 1 base and the V segment lost 3 bases, leaving 15 bases of the junction unmatched. Germline-derived CDR1 and CDR2 are DFQATT and SNEGSKA (reference sequence). Here the CDR3 reads CSASTGTSGGWSGTDTQYF. As DNA, the CDR3 is TGCAGTGCTAGTACCGGGACTAGCGGTGGGTGGTCTGGCACAGATACGCAGTATTTT.

V is TRBV28 and J is TRBJ1-2; no clear D. The CDR3 has 13 amino acids. Germline loops: CDR1 MDHEN, CDR2 SYDVKM. V was pared by 7 bases and J by 4 bases, with 13 bases between. DNA for the CDR3: TGTGCCAGCACCGAGGCGGTGGGCTATGGCTACACCTTC. It is translated as CASTEAVGYGYTF.

Comment on this clone: The junction does not match germline at one end; this may be a read error. The CDR3 region is CVSSPSAGEQYF. CDR3 DNA sequence: TGTGTCAGCTCACCGTCGGCGGGCGAGCAGTACTTC. The chain has TRBV18 and TRBJ2-7; a possible D gene is TRBD2 (5 bases). The CDR3 runs 12 residues. The germline gives CDR1 KGHSH, CDR2 LQKENI.

This chain joins TRBV5-6 and TRBJ1-2; 9 bases match TRBD1. Losses at the gene ends were 5 bases for V and 8 bases for J; bases not matched to a gene: 7. Germline V gene sequence: CDR1 SGHDT, CDR2 YYEEEE. CDR3 length: 13 amino acids. The CDR3 bases are TGTGCCAGCAGGGCACAGGGGGCGGAGGGCTACACCTTC. It is translated as CASRAQGAEGYTF.

This chain links TRBV7-4 with TRBJ1-2; 10 nucleotides align to TRBD1. Per the germline V gene, CDR1 is SGHVT and CDR2 is SQSDAQ. This CDR3 is built from 17 residues. J lost 5 bases, V lost 0 bases, and 9 bases had no gene match. In DNA, the CDR3 is TGTGCCAGCAGCTTAGCCAAAAGACAGGGGGCAGATTATGGCTACACCTTC. It specifies CASSLAKRQGADYGYTF.

The CDR3 coding sequence is TGTGCTAGTGGTGTACAGAATTCACCCCTCCACTTT. This gives the protein CASGVQNSPLHF. This sequence joins TRBV12-5 and TRBJ1-6; D remains unclear. Trimming shortened V by 5 bases and J by 7 bases, and 6 bases separated the two germline ends. This CDR3 has 12 amino acids. Per germline, CDR1 LGHNT and CDR2 FRNRAP. The whole variable domain, filled in from reference TRBV12-5 and TRBJ1-6, reads DARVTQTPRHKVTEMGQEVTMRCQPILGHNTVFWYRQTMMQGLELLAYFRNRAPLDDSGMPKDRFSAEMPDATLATLKIQPSEPRDSAVYFCASGVQNSPLHFGNGTRLTVT.

This chain connects TRBV19 to TRBJ1-5; tentatively, D is TRBD1 (5 bases). Germline lookup yields CDR1 LNHDA and CDR2 SQIVND (reference sequence). Trimming pared 7 bases from V and 0 bases from J, leaving 19 bases between. This CDR3 is 17 amino acids long. This CDR3 is CASKSRELLYSNQPQHF. CDR3 coding DNA: TGTGCCAGTAAATCCAGGGAACTCCTTTATAGCAATCAGCCCCAGCATTTT. The complete variable domain, with remaining parts taken from reference TRBV19 and TRBJ1-5, reads DGGITQSPKYLFRKEGQNVTLSCEQNLNHDAMYWYRQDPGQGLRLIYYSQIVNDFQKGDIAEGYSVSREKKESFPLTVTSAQKNPTAFYLCASKSRELLYSNQPQHFGDGTRLSIL.

The J gene is TRBJ2-7, the V gene TRBV4-1, with 11 bases lining up with TRBD1. Losses at the gene ends were 1 base for V and 3 bases for J; bases not matched to a gene: 5. There are 16 residues in the CDR3. Germline CDR1 is MGHRA and CDR2 is YSYEKL. The CDR3 loop is CASSQVEGTGGYEQYF. The CDR3 nucleotides read TGCGCCAGCAGCCAAGTAGAGGGGACAGGGGGCTACGAGCAGTACTTC.

V and J are TRBV3-1 (or the pseudogene TRBV3-2) and TRBJ1-1; D call uncertain. V shed 3 bases and J shed 4 bases, with 12 bases lying between them. This CDR3 has 14 residues. Per the germline V gene, CDR1 is LGHDT and CDR2 is YNNKEL (reference sequence). The CDR3 protein is CASSQGSLGTEAFF. DNA for the CDR3: TGTGCCAGCAGCCAGGGCAGCCTGGGCACTGAAGCTTTCTTT.

The V gene is TRBV15, the J gene TRBJ1-5, with D possibly TRBD1 on 5 matching bases. CDR1 LNHNV and CDR2 YYDKDF come from the germline V gene (reference sequence). Deletions cut 4 bases from V and 2 bases from J, with 12 bases between. CDR3 size: 15 residues. CDR3 residues: CATSTTGGGNQPQHF. The CDR3 DNA follows: TGTGCCACCAGCACAACGGGAGGGGGCAATCAGCCCCAGCATTTT.

The chain recombines TRBV19 with TRBJ1-1; 7 positions agree with TRBD1. Germline-derived CDR1 and CDR2 are LNHDA and SQIVND (reference sequence). J gave up 6 bases and V 3 bases, and 1 base lay outside the gene matches. This CDR3 region has 12 residues. CDR3 sequence (DNA): TGTGCCAGTAGTATCAGGGGGGCTGAAGCTTTCTTT. This translates into CASSIRGAEAFF.

The V gene is TRBV11-2, the J gene TRBJ2-7; D gene unclear. V gave up 3 bases and J gave up 5 bases, with 8 bases separating them. In germline, CDR1 is SGHAT, CDR2 FQNNGV. The CDR3 totals 12 residues. CDR3 amino acids: CASSFDTHEQYF. CDR3 nucleotide sequence: TGTGCCAGCAGCTTCGACACTCACGAGCAGTACTTC. Variable domain in full (rest from reference TRBV11-2 and TRBJ2-7): EAGVAQSPRYKIIEKRQSVAFWCNPISGHATLYWYQQILGQGPKLLIQFQNNGVVDDSQLPKDRFSAERLKGVDSTLKIQPAKLEDSAVYLCASSFDTHEQYFGPGTRLTVT.

The chain is built from TRBV10-3 and TRBJ2-5, with 9 bases matching TRBD1. This CDR3 has 16 amino acids. V was pared by 6 bases and J by 6 bases, with 14 bases of the junction left unmatched. Germline V gene lookup returns CDR1 ENHRY and CDR2 SYGVKD. This CDR3 reads CAIRRNPGQGEQTQYF. In nucleotides, the CDR3 is TGTGCCATCAGACGGAATCCGGGACAGGGAGAGCAGACCCAGTACTTC.

The chain recombines TRBV5-5 with TRBJ2-1, with TRBD2 matching 8 bases. Per the germline V gene, CDR1 is SGHKS and CDR2 is YYEKEE (reference sequence). V was pared by 1 base and J by 4 bases, with 7 bases of the junction left unmatched. There are 16 residues in the CDR3. CDR3 residues: CASSLSSGMRYNEQFF. CDR3 nucleotide sequence: TGTGCCAGCAGCTTGAGTAGCGGGATGAGGTACAATGAGCAGTTCTTC.